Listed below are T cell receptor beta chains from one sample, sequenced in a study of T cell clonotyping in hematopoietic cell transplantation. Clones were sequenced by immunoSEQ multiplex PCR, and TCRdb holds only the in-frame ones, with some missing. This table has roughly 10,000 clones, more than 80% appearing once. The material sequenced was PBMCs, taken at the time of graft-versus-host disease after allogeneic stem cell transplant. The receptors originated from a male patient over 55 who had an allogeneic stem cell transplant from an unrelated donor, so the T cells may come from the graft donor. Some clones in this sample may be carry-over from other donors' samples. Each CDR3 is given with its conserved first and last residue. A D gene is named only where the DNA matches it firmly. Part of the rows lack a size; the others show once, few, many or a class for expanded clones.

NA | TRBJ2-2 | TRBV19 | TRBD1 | CASSTPTGGISTGELFF | TGTGCCAGTAGTACCCCAACAGGGGGAATAAGCACCGGGGAGCTGTTTTTT
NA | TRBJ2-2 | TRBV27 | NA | CASSLLGGTGELFF | TGTGCCAGCAGTTTATTGGGTGGAACCGGGGAGCTGTTTTTT
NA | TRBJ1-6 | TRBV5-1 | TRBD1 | CASSLGQGIRNSPLHF | TGCGCCAGCAGCCTAGGACAGGGGATTCGTAATTCACCCCTCCACTTT
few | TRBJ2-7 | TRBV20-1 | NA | CSAGPGNEQYF | TGCAGTGCTGGGCCGGGCAACGAGCAGTACTTC
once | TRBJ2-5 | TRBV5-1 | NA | CASSPDSVGRETQYF | TGCGCCAGCAGCCCTGATTCGGTTGGGCGAGAGACCCAGTACTTC
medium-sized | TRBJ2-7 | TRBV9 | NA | CASSARAVSSYEQYF | TGTGCCAGCAGCGCCAGGGCGGTTTCCTCCTACGAGCAGTACTTC
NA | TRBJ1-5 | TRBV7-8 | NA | CASSLNQDYSNQPQHF | TGTGCCAGCAGCTTAAACCAGGATTATAGCAATCAGCCCCAGCATTTT
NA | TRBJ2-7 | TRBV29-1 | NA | CSAGLGGINYEQYF | TGCAGCGCCGGATTAGGGGGGATTAACTACGAGCAGTACTTC
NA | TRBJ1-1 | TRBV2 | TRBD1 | CASSRATGEDTEAFF | TGTGCCAGCAGTCGGGCGACAGGGGAGGACACTGAAGCTTTCTTT
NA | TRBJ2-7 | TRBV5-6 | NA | CASSLAGSSYEQYF | TGTGCCAGCAGCTTGGCAGGGAGCTCCTACGAGCAGTACTTC
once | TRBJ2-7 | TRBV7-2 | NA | CASSRPSGYEQYF | TGTGCCAGCAGTCGTCCAAGTGGATACGAGCAGTACTTC
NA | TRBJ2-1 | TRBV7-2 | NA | CASRPVLSYNEQFF | TGTGCCAGCAGACCTGTCCTCTCCTACAATGAGCAGTTCTTC
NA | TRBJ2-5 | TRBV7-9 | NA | CASSFIGTRETQYF | TGTGCCAGCAGCTTTATAGGGACGAGGGAGACCCAGTACTTC
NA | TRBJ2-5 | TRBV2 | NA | CASSGGGASETQYF | TGTGCCAGCAGTGGAGGGGGGGCGTCAGAGACCCAGTACTTC
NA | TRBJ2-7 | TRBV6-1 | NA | CASSAAGASSYEQYF | TGTGCCAGCAGTGCGGCAGGGGCCAGCTCCTACGAGCAGTACTTC
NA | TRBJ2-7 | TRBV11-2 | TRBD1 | CASSLYRGSYEQYF | TGTGCCAGCAGCTTATACAGGGGGTCCTACGAGCAGTACTTC
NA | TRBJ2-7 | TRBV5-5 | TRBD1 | CASSLGPGQAYEQYF | TGTGCCAGCAGCTTGGGCCCCGGACAGGCTTACGAGCAGTACTTC
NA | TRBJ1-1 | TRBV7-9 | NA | CASSLAGGRGEAFF | TGTGCCAGCAGCTTAGCCGGAGGTAGAGGTGAAGCTTTCTTT
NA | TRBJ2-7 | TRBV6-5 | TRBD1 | CASSYNRGSYEQYF | TGTGCCAGCAGTTACAACAGGGGTTCCTACGAGCAGTACTTC
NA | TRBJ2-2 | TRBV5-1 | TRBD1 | CASSVGQGTGELFF | TGCGCCAGCAGCGTCGGACAGGGCACCGGGGAGCTGTTTTTT
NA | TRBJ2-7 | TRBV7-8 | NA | CASSLIRGTYEQYF | TGTGCCAGCAGCCTCATCAGGGGCACCTACGAGCAGTACTTC
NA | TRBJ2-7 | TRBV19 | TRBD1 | CASTPGTGFYEQYF | TGTGCCAGTACCCCCGGGACAGGGTTTTACGAGCAGTACTTC
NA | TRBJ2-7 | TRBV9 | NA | CASSVEPASYEQYF | TGTGCCAGCAGCGTAGAACCCGCATCCTACGAGCAGTACTTC
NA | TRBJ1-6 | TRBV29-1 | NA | CSVSDGVNSPLHF | TGCAGCGTGTCCGACGGTGTTAATTCACCCCTCCACTTT
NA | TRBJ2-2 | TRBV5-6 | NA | CASSPAHHTGELFF | TGTGCCAGCAGCCCGGCCCACCACACCGGGGAGCTGTTTTTT
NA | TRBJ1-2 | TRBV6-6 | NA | CASSWVDLGGGYTF | TGTGCCAGCAGTTGGGTAGATCTGGGAGGTGGCTACACCTTC
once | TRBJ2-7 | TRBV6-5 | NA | CASSYAAAGEQYF | TGTGCCAGCAGTTACGCGGCAGCCGGCGAGCAGTACTTC
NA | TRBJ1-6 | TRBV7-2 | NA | CASSPELLEPLHF | TGTGCCAGCAGCCCGGAACTTCTTGAACCCCTCCACTTT
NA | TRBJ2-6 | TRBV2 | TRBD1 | CASSDGTVNSGANVLTF | TGTGCCAGCAGCGACGGGACAGTCAACTCTGGGGCCAACGTCCTGACTTTC
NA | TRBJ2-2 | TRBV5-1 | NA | CASSLGPTNTGELFF | TGCGCCAGCAGCCTTGGGCCCACGAACACCGGGGAGCTGTTTTTT
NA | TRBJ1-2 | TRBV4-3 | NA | CASRSSHNNYGYTF | TGCGCCAGCAGGTCGAGCCACAACAACTATGGCTACACCTTC
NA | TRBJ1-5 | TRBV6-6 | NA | CASSRTRSPQPQHF | TGTGCCAGCAGCCGGACACGGTCCCCTCAGCCCCAGCATTTT
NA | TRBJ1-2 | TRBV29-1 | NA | CSVEDYQNSKGNYGYTF | TGCAGCGTTGAAGACTACCAGAACTCGAAAGGGAACTATGGCTACACCTTC
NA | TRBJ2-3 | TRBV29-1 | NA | CSAGPDTQYF | TGCAGCGCCGGCCCAGATACGCAGTATTTT
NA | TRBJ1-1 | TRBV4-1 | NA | CASSRAGPNTEAFF | TGCGCCAGCAGCCGGGCCGGGCCGAACACTGAAGCTTTCTTT
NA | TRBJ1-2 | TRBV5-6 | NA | CASSRVQGISGYTF | TGTGCCAGCAGCAGGGTACAGGGAATTAGTGGCTACACCTTC
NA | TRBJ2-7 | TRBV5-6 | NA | CASSQASGYYEQYF | TGTGCCAGCAGCCAAGCCTCAGGGTACTACGAGCAGTACTTC
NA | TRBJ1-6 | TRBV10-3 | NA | CAISARLTMDSPLHF | TGTGCCATCAGTGCGAGGTTAACAATGGATTCACCCCTCCACTTT
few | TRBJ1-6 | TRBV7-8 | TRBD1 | CASSLAGDSLNSPLHF | TGTGCCAGCAGCTTAGCCGGGGACAGCCTTAATTCACCCCTCCACTTT
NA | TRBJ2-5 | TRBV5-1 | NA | CASSLGGGTQETQYF | TGCGCCAGCAGCTTGGGGGGCGGAACCCAAGAGACCCAGTACTTC
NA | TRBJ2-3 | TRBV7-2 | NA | CASSRGSGTDTQYF | TGTGCCAGCAGCAGGGGCTCAGGCACAGATACGCAGTATTTT